One sample yielded the 18 T cell receptor beta chains listed below, sequenced in a study of blood T cell repertoires in COVID-19. Measured with immunoSEQ multiplex PCR; TCRdb has only the in-frame clones, and not every one. The sample yields around 80,000 clones, roughly 87% seen once. Input material: peripheral blood. The receptors here all came from an elderly man with acute or convalescent COVID-19.

The chain couples TRBV30 to TRBJ2-2, with 8 bases fitting TRBD1. J lost 1 base, V lost 4 bases, and 8 bases had no gene match. The CDR3 has 16 residues. The V gene's germline CDR1 is GTSNPN and CDR2 SVGIG (reference sequence). CDR3 loop: CAWTGGPTLNTGELFF. The CDR3 region has the DNA TGTGCCTGGACAGGGGGCCCCACATTGAACACCGGGGAGCTGTTTTTT.

This chain links TRBV10-2 with TRBJ1-3, with no clear D. Germline values: CDR1 WSHSY, CDR2 SAAADI. The V and J ends lost 10 bases and 1 base respectively, with 11 bases between them. This CDR3 region has 13 residues. For the CDR3, the DNA is TGCGCCACGAGGGTAGCTTCTGGAAACACCATATATTTT. Its translation: CATRVASGNTIYF.

The V and J genes are TRBV10-3 and TRBJ1-2, with 7 bases that match TRBD1. V was clipped by 6 bases and J by 7 bases; unmatched bases: 14. CDR1 ENHRY and CDR2 SYGVKD come from the germline V gene. The CDR3 consists of 15 residues. The CDR3 is CAIRPQGEKVSGYTF. CDR3 DNA: TGTGCCATCAGACCCCAGGGGGAGAAGGTCTCTGGCTACACCTTC.

This chain links TRBV7-6 with TRBJ1-1; 7 bases are shared with TRBD1. CDR1 is SGHVS and CDR2 is FNYEAQ in the germline V gene. Trimming removed 4 bases from V and 0 bases from J; junction bases left unmatched: 8. This CDR3 has 16 amino acids. The CDR3 protein is CASSSQGTAMNTEAFF. The CDR3 bases are TGTGCCAGCAGCTCGCAAGGGACAGCCATGAACACTGAAGCTTTCTTT.

This clone was observed a single time. The V gene is TRBV6-1, the J gene TRBJ1-6; no reliable D call. Trimming cost V 5 bases and J 14 bases, with 13 bases left between them. Looked up from germline, CDR1 is MNHNS and CDR2 is SASEGT. The CDR3 runs to 12 residues. CDR3 coding DNA: TGTGCCAGCAGTTTGCCGCGGGAGTCCCTCCACTTT. Translated: CASSLPRESLHF.

This chain joins TRBV5-6 and TRBJ2-6, with D possibly being TRBD2 (5 bases). Germline CDR1 and CDR2: SGHDT and YYEEEE. This CDR3 has 15 residues. The V gene lost 1 base and the J gene lost 2 bases, with 7 bases spanning the gap. The CDR3 bases are TGTGCCAGCAGCTTGAAGACTACTGGGGCCAACGTCCTGACTTTC. Translated: CASSLKTTGANVLTF. The whole variable domain, filled in from reference TRBV5-6 and TRBJ2-6, reads DAGVTQSPTHLIKTRGQQVTLRCSPKSGHDTVSWYQQALGQGPQFIFQYYEEEERQRGNFPDRFSGHQFPNYSSELNVNALLLGDSALYLCASSLKTTGANVLTFGAGSRLTVL.

CDR3 sequence: CASSIFGQLSYGYTF. The CDR3 coding sequence is TGTGCCAGTAGTATTTTTGGACAGCTTTCCTATGGCTACACCTTC. The chain joins TRBV19 to TRBJ1-2; tentative D call: TRBD1 (6 bases). V was shortened by 3 bases and J by 4 bases, with 15 bases between the two germline ends. The CDR3 covers 15 residues. Germline CDR1 is LNHDA and CDR2 is SQIVND (reference sequence).

The V call is TRBV11-3, the J call TRBJ2-1; 8 nucleotides agree with TRBD1. The CDR3 totals 13 residues. Germline CDR1 SGHNT, CDR2 YENEEA. After removal of 5 bases from V and 7 bases from J, the junction contained 4 bases not matched to a gene. DNA of the CDR3: TGTGCCAGCAGCGAGACAGGGGTGAATGAGCAGTTCTTC. Translated: CASSETGVNEQFF.

This chain uses TRBV11-2 with TRBJ1-2; D call uncertain. The CDR3 is 12 residues long. Germline V gene sequence: CDR1 SGHAT, CDR2 FQNNGV. Trimming took 5 bases from V and 1 from J, leaving 5 bases between them. The CDR3 nucleotides read TGTGCCAGCAGCCCACTTAACTATGGCTACACCTTC. This encodes CASSPLNYGYTF.

The genes are TRBV9 and TRBJ2-2; TRBD1 matches 8 bases. The germline gives CDR1 SGDLS, CDR2 YYNGEE. This CDR3 region has 14 residues. The J segment lost 5 bases and the V segment lost 7 bases, leaving 7 bases of the junction unmatched. CDR3 nucleotide sequence: TGTGCCAGCGCGCGACAGGGGTTGACCGGGGAGCTGTTTTTT. It specifies CASARQGLTGELFF.

The rearrangement links TRBV5-1 to TRBJ2-5, with a tentative D call TRBD1 (6 bases). The V gene's germline CDR1 is SGHRS and CDR2 YFSETQ. V dropped 1 base and J dropped 7 bases, with 8 bases sitting between them. The CDR3 runs 12 residues. The CDR3 region has the DNA TGCGCCAGCAGCTTGATAGGGGGGACCCAGTACTTC. It encodes CASSLIGGTQYF.

The chain joins TRBV7-2 to TRBJ1-5; D is perhaps TRBD1 (6 bases). Trimming stripped 1 base from V and 7 bases from J, with 11 bases between. The CDR3 has 14 amino acids. Germline-derived CDR1 and CDR2 are SGHTA and FQGNSA. The CDR3 region is CASSLVGAGQPQHF. The CDR3, as DNA: TGTGCCAGCAGCTTAGTGGGGGCCGGGCAGCCCCAGCATTTT.

Turning to this clone: The same CDR3 is also encoded by other DNA sequences in this sample. The chain has TRBV5-1 and TRBJ1-2, with 7 positions matching TRBD1. Looked up from germline, CDR1 is SGHRS and CDR2 is YFSETQ. V shed 3 bases, J shed 0 bases, and the junction held 8 bases outside the gene matches. This CDR3 has 16 amino acids. This CDR3 is CASSSTGASANYGYTF. The CDR3 nucleotides read TGCGCCAGCAGCTCAACAGGGGCTTCAGCTAACTATGGCTACACCTTC.

V and J are TRBV27 and TRBJ1-2, with D maybe TRBD1 (6 bases). This CDR3 contains 15 residues. V gave up 2 bases and J gave up 3 bases, with 13 bases separating them. CDR1 MNHEY and CDR2 SMNVEV come from the germline V gene (reference sequence). The CDR3 protein is CASSLSPRGDYGYTF. The CDR3 DNA reads as TGTGCCAGCAGTTTAAGCCCCAGGGGTGACTATGGCTACACCTTC.

The chain has TRBV19 and TRBJ1-3; a weak D match, TRBD1 (5 bases). Trimming left V 1 base short and J 4 bases short, with 11 bases between. CDR1 and CDR2 (germline): LNHDA, SQIVND (reference sequence). The CDR3 length is 15 residues. The DNA for the CDR3 is TGTGCCAGTAGTATAGGGAGGGACGGCGGAAACACCATATATTTT. This encodes CASSIGRDGGNTIYF.

This clone appeared a few times. The CDR3 loop is CASTMAVGTGGNYGYTF. In DNA, the CDR3 is TGTGCCAGCACCATGGCTGTCGGGACAGGGGGCAACTATGGCTACACCTTC. The chain has TRBV2 and TRBJ1-2; 12 nucleotides match TRBD1. With 7 bases clipped from V and 2 bases from J, the junction kept 11 bases outside the gene matches. The germline V gene has CDR1 SNHLY and CDR2 FYNNEI. The CDR3 is 17 residues long.

The V gene is TRBV19, the J gene TRBJ1-1, with 8 bases aligning to TRBD1. Losses at the gene ends were 11 bases for V and 2 bases for J; bases not matched to a gene: 13. Germline V gene data show CDR1 as LNHDA and CDR2 as SQIVND (reference sequence). The CDR3 is made up of 15 amino acids. In DNA, the CDR3 is TGTGCCTCCGGACGGGACAGGTCCCAAAACACTGAAGCTTTCTTT. Translating it yields CASGRDRSQNTEAFF.

The CDR3 nucleotides are TGTGCCAGCAGCCTCCGGGCTAGCGATACTCCAAGGTTCTACAATGAGCAGTTCTTC. Protein sequence: CASSLRASDTPRFYNEQFF. The gene calls are TRBV7-8 and TRBJ2-1, with TRBD2 as a possible D gene (6 bases). CDR1 SGHVS and CDR2 FQNEAQ come from the germline V gene. This CDR3 has 19 residues. Trimming cost V 5 bases and J 3 bases, with 26 bases left between them.